A single T cell receptor beta chain is shown here with its context. This record comes from a study of blood T cells in healthy people across ages. With a J-beta primer mix and a sample-barcoded 5' primer, a second PCR ran about 7 to 12 cycles. TCRdb analysed the 5' RACE reads with MiXCR anew, one entry per CDR3 protein. The sample lists 1.5 million to 2 million distinct CDR3 sequences; under 30% were seen once. Germline CDR1 is SEHNR and CDR2 is FQNEAQ (reference sequence). V lost 7 bases, J lost 10 bases, and 17 bases lay in between. There are 12 residues in the CDR3. J is TRBJ2-7 and V is TRBV7-9, with D maybe TRBD1 (6 bases). The clonotype was recovered from a woman aged 25 to 39 in good health. Sequenced input: blood. The CDR3 is CASTPSGETQYF. For the CDR3, the DNA is TGTGCCAGCACCCCATCAGGGGAAACCCAGTACTTC.